These 22 T cell receptor beta chains came from one sample sequenced in a study of blood T cells in healthy people across ages (dated by TCRdb to about 2015). Library construction relied on 5' RACE. Sequencing was performed on an Illumina HiSeq 2500. A second PCR of about 6 to 11 cycles was run with a J-beta primer mix and a sample-barcoded 5' primer. TCRdb applied fastp at Q25 and MiXCR to the public reads, then kept only in-frame beta chains. Rows matching on CDR3 protein sequence are summarized as one entry with the most common DNA and genes. For this sample the table gives hundreds of thousands of distinct CDR3 sequences, of which just under 25% were detected only once. Around 9.2% of the sample comes from the top ten. This sample was also put to use in a study of T cells of mothers and their children.

The sample comprised blood. The receptor set was obtained from a boy younger than 18 in good health.

The chain carries TRBV9 and TRBJ2-1; maybe TRBD2 (6 bases). The CDR3 loop spans 16 amino acids. Germline values: CDR1 SGDLS, CDR2 YYNGEE. The V end lost 4 bases, the J end lost 8 bases, and 22 bases lay between the germline ends. CDR3 coding DNA: TGTGCCAGCAGCCCTTGGCGGGGAGCGGCGAGGGATGAGCAGTTCTTC. It yields the protein CASSPWRGAARDEQFF.

This chain joins TRBV27 and TRBJ1-1, with D possibly matching TRBD1 (5 bases). Trimming pared 6 bases from V and 6 bases from J, leaving 14 bases between. The germline CDR1 and CDR2 sequences are MNHEY and SMNVEV (reference sequence). CDR3 size: 13 residues. CDR3 region: CASSPTGLAEAFF. In DNA form, the CDR3 reads TGTGCCAGCAGCCCCACAGGTCTGGCTGAAGCTTTCTTT.

This clonotype was recorded a few times. The chain has TRBV6-6 and TRBJ2-5; D is possibly TRBD2 (6 bases). V was cut by 6 bases and J by 5 bases, with 16 bases left in between. The CDR3 is 14 residues long. Germline-derived CDR1 and CDR2 are MNHNY and SVGAGI (reference sequence). In DNA, the CDR3 is TGTGCCAGCAGCCCCTGGGGGGTGATGGAGACCCAGTACTTC. Amino acid sequence: CASSPWGVMETQYF.

The chain joins TRBV5-1 to TRBJ2-1, with D uncertain. The DNA end is a closer match to TRBJ2-7, so the J assignment may be wrong. This CDR3 has 13 amino acids. Per germline, CDR1 SGHRS and CDR2 YFSETQ. The CDR3 reads CASSPAIGYEQYF. In DNA form, the CDR3 reads TGCGCCAGCAGCCCCGCGATCGGGTACGAGCAGTACTTC.

The chain links TRBV7-9 to TRBJ2-4; the match to TRBD2 covers 7 bases. The CDR3 covers 16 residues. Per the germline V gene, CDR1 is SEHNR and CDR2 is FQNEAQ (reference sequence). V trimming: 4 bases; J trimming: 1 base; junction bases outside the gene matches: 7. The CDR3 is CASSSGLVTAKNIQYF. In DNA form, the CDR3 reads TGTGCCAGCAGCTCTGGACTAGTGACGGCCAAAAACATTCAGTACTTC.

V usage is TRBV12-3 or TRBV12-4 and J usage is TRBJ2-1, with D possibly being TRBD1 (6 bases). The CDR3 runs to 15 residues. With 1 base removed from V and 10 bases from J, the gap between germline ends came to 17 bases. This CDR3 is CASSLGGTRRSEQFF. CDR3 nucleotides: TGTGCCAGCAGTTTAGGGGGGACACGGAGAAGCGAGCAGTTCTTC.

This clonotype was detected a few times. The V call is TRBV25-1, the J call TRBJ1-1; a possible D gene is TRBD1 (5 bases). Germline V gives CDR1 MGHDK, CDR2 SYGVNS. The CDR3 loop spans 14 amino acids. V shed 7 bases and J shed 5 bases, with 17 bases lying between them. The CDR3 DNA is TGTGCCAGCACATCCGGGACCCTTCGGACTGAAGCTTTCTTT. Amino acids: CASTSGTLRTEAFF.

This clonotype turned up a few times. The rearrangement links TRBV29-1 to TRBJ1-4, with D possibly being TRBD1 (6 bases). The CDR3 has 14 amino acids. CDR1 and CDR2 (germline): SQVTM, ANQGSEA. V was pared by 4 bases and J by 8 bases, with 17 bases between. The CDR3 loop is CSVVGGRRGEKLFF. The CDR3 bases are TGCAGCGTTGTTGGGGGCAGGAGAGGGGAAAAACTGTTTTTT.

This chain uses TRBV4-2 with TRBJ2-7; D is undetermined. Between the trimmed V and J ends, which lost 0 bases and 1 base, there was a span of 19 bases. The CDR3 loop spans 18 amino acids. The V gene's germline CDR1 is LGHNA and CDR2 YNFKEQ. The CDR3: CASSQDIPSTLGSYEQYF. The CDR3 DNA is TGTGCCAGCAGCCAAGATATTCCGAGTACCTTGGGGTCCTACGAGCAGTACTTC.

The rearrangement joins TRBV5-1 to TRBJ1-5, with no clear D. V dropped 4 bases and J dropped 5 bases, with 13 bases sitting between them. This CDR3 has 14 residues. Germline lookup yields CDR1 SGHRS and CDR2 YFSETQ. CDR3: CASSLEGSDQPQHF. In DNA form, the CDR3 reads TGCGCCAGCAGCCTTGAAGGGAGCGATCAGCCCCAGCATTTT.

This clonotype was observed a handful of times. This rearrangement joins TRBV29-1 to TRBJ2-7; TRBD1 aligns across 7 bases. The V and J ends lost 6 bases and 2 bases, in that order; junction bases with no gene match: 10. The germline V gene has CDR1 SQVTM and CDR2 ANQGSEA. The CDR3 is 14 residues long. CDR3 in amino acids: CSVPNRDRPYEQYF. CDR3 in DNA: TGCAGCGTCCCCAACCGGGACAGACCCTACGAGCAGTACTTC.

V and J are TRBV7-2 and TRBJ1-3; D perhaps matches TRBD1 (6 bases). V was clipped by 5 bases and J by 4 bases, with 21 bases between them. CDR3 length: 17 amino acids. The germline V gene encodes CDR1 SGHTA and CDR2 FQGNSA. CDR3 bases: TGTGCCAGCAGCCCGCGGGGAGGGGGACTTGGAGGAAACACCATATATTTT. Its protein is CASSPRGGGLGGNTIYF.

The rearrangement uses TRBV7-9 and TRBJ2-5; D gene unclear. Matching the DNA end better, TRBJ2-1 makes the J call doubtful. The CDR3 runs 14 residues. Germline-derived CDR1 and CDR2 are SEHNR and FQNEAQ (reference sequence). The CDR3 is CASSSGPTRDEQFF. The CDR3 nucleotides read TGTGCCAGCAGCTCCGGGCCGACTCGGGATGAGCAGTTCTTC.

The genes are TRBV29-1 and TRBJ1-1; D is perhaps TRBD1 (6 bases). Trimming cost V 6 bases and J 0 bases, with 17 bases left between them. The CDR3 extends over 15 amino acids. CDR1 and CDR2 from the germline V gene are SQVTM and ANQGSEA. CDR3 region: CSVLDSGGLNTEAFF. DNA of the CDR3: TGCAGCGTCCTCGACAGCGGGGGCTTGAACACTGAAGCTTTCTTT.

This clonotype was picked up a small number of times. The chain uses TRBV5-5 and TRBJ2-7, with D perhaps TRBD2 (6 bases). Germline values: CDR1 SGHKS, CDR2 YYEKEE (reference sequence). V lost 4 bases and J lost 3, with 14 bases in between. The CDR3 loop spans 14 amino acids. CDR3 DNA: TGTGCCAGCAGCGATCCGGGGGAGCTCTACGAGCAGTACTTC. Protein: CASSDPGELYEQYF.

V gene TRBV21-1 combines with J gene TRBJ2-2; the table's D call, TRBD2, has no DNA check behind it. TRBV21-1 represents a pseudogene. The CDR3 has 16 residues. In DNA form, the CDR3 reads TGTGCCAGCAGCAAAACCGAGCGGCAGAACACCGGGGAGCTGTTTTTT. Protein sequence: CASSKTERQNTGELFF.

The chain recombines TRBV12-3 or TRBV12-4 with TRBJ1-5, with no clear D. Trimming left V 3 bases short and J 0 bases short, with 6 bases between. The CDR3 has 14 amino acids. The chain's CDR3 is CASSLVVSNQPQHF. DNA of the CDR3: TGTGCCAGCAGTTTGGTAGTTAGCAATCAGCCCCAGCATTTT.

The chain combines TRBV6-1 with TRBJ2-2, with 9 bases lining up with TRBD1. Germline values: CDR1 MNHNS, CDR2 SASEGT. The CDR3 runs 14 residues. With 7 bases clipped from V and 5 bases from J, the junction kept 5 bases outside the gene matches. Here the CDR3 DNA reads TGTGCCAGCACCCGGACAGGGGAAACCGGGGAGCTGTTTTTT. This codes for CASTRTGETGELFF.

The CDR3 loop is CATSTFSGANVLTF. The DNA of the CDR3 is TGTGCCACCAGCACGTTCTCTGGGGCCAACGTCCTGACTTTC. This chain connects TRBV15 to TRBJ2-6; D is undetermined. V lost 4 bases, J lost 0 bases, and 4 bases lay in between. CDR3 length equals 14 residues. Germline lookup yields CDR1 LNHNV and CDR2 YYDKDF (reference sequence).

The chain joins TRBV9 to TRBJ1-6; 11 bases are shared with TRBD1. The germline V gene has CDR1 SGDLS and CDR2 YYNGEE. The CDR3 runs 15 residues. The J segment lost 10 bases and the V segment lost 4 bases, leaving 7 bases of the junction unmatched. For the CDR3, the DNA is TGTGCCAGCAGCCCCGGACAGGGGGCGGAATCACCCCTCCACTTT. As protein: CASSPGQGAESPLHF.

This clonotype was counted only a few times. The chain uses TRBV18 and TRBJ2-5; 7 nucleotides align to TRBD1. The DNA end favors TRBJ2-7, so the J call may be wrong. The germline V gene encodes CDR1 KGHSH and CDR2 LQKENI. The CDR3 totals 15 residues. The CDR3 sequence is CASSPRDSSPYEQYF. The CDR3, as DNA: TGTGCCAGCTCACCTAGGGACAGTTCGCCCTACGAGCAGTACTTC.

This clonotype appeared a few times. The V call is TRBV7-9, the J call TRBJ2-1; D may be TRBD2 (5 bases). Trimming removed 1 base from V and 2 bases from J, with 12 bases in between. In germline, CDR1 is SEHNR, CDR2 FQNEAQ (reference sequence). This CDR3 contains 16 residues. In DNA, the CDR3 is TGTGCCAGCAGCTTAGGGGGAGAAGGCCCCTACAATGAGCAGTTCTTC. Its protein is CASSLGGEGPYNEQFF.